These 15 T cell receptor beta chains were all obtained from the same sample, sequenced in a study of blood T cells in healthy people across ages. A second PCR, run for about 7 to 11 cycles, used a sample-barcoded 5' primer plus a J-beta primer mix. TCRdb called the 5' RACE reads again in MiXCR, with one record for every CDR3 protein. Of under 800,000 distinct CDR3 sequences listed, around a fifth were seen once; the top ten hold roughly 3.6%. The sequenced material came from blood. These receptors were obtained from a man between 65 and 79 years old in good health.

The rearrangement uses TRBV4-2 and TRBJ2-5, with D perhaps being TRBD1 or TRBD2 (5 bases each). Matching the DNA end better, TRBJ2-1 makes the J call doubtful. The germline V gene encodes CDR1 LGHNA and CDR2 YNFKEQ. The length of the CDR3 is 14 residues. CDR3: CASSARDPTDEQFF. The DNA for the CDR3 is TGTGCCAGCAGCGCCCGGGACCCGACAGATGAGCAGTTCTTC.

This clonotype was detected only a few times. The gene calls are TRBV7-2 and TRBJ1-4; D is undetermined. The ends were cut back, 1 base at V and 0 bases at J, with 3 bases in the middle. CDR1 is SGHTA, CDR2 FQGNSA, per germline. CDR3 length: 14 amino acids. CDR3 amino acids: CASSLVSTNEKLFF. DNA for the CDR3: TGTGCCAGCAGCTTAGTATCAACTAATGAAAAACTGTTTTTT.

The CDR3 nucleotides read TGCAGTGCTTCTAGTGACGGGCGGAACTATGGCTACACCTTC. This gives the protein CSASSDGRNYGYTF. The V and J genes are TRBV20-1 and TRBJ1-2, with unresolved D. The V end lost 5 bases, the J end lost 2 bases, and 15 bases lay between the germline ends. CDR3 length: 14 residues. The germline gives CDR1 DFQATT, CDR2 SNEGSKA (reference sequence).

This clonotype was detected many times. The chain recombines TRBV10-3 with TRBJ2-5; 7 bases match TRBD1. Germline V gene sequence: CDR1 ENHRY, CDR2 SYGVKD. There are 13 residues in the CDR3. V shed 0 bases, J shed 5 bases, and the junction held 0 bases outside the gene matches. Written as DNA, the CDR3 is TGTGCCATCAGTGAGTCGACAGGGGAGACCCAGTACTTC. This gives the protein CAISESTGETQYF.

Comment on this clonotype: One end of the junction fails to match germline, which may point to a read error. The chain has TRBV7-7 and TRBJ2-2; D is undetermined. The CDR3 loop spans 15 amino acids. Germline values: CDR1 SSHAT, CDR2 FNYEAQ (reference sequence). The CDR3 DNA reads TGTGCTAGCAGCCCTGGACCGTCGGGCGCCGGGGAGCTGTTTTTT. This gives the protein CASSPGPSGAGELFF.

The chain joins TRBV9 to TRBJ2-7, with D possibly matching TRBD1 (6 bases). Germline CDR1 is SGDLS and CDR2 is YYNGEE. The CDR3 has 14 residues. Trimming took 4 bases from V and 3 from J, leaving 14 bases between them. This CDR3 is CASSPRDTHYEQYF. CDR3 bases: TGTGCCAGCAGCCCCCGGGACACCCACTACGAGCAGTACTTC.

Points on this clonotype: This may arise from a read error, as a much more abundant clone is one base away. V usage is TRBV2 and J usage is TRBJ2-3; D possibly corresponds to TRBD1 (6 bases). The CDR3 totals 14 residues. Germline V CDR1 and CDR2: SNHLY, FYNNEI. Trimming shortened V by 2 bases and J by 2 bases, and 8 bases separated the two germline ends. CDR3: CASSERGHTDTQYF. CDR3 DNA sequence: TGTGCCAGCAGTGAAAGGGGACACACAGATACGCAGTATTTT.

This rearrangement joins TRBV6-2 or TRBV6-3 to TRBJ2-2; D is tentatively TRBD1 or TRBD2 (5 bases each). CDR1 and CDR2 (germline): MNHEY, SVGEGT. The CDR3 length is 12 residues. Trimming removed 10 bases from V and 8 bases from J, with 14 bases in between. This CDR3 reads CATRWDGGELFF. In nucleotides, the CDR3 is TGTGCCACCCGGTGGGACGGAGGGGAGCTGTTTTTT.

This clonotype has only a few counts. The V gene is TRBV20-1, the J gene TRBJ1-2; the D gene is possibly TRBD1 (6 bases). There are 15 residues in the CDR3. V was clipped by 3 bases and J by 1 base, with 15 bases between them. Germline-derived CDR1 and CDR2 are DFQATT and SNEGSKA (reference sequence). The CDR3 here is CSASPGQKFNYGYTF. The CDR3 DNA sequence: TGCAGTGCTAGCCCCGGACAGAAATTTAACTATGGCTACACCTTC.

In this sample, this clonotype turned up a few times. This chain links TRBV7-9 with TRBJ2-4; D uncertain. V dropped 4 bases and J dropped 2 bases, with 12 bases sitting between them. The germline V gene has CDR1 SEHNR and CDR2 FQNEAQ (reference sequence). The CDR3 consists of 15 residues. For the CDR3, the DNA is TGTGCCAGCAGCTCCCTTGGGGATCCCAAAAACATTCAGTACTTC. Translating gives CASSSLGDPKNIQYF.

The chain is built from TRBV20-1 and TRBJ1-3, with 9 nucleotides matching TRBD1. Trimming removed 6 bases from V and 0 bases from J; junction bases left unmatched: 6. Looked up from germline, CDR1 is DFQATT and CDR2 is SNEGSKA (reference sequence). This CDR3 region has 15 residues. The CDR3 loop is CSAQTGGNSGNTIYF. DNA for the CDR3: TGCAGTGCCCAGACAGGGGGAAACTCTGGAAACACCATATATTTT.

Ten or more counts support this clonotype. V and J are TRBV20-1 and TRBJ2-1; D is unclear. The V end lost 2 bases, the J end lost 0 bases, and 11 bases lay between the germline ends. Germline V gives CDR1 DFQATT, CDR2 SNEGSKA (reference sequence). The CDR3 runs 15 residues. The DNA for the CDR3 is TGCAGTGCTAGATCCCCCGGCAGCTCCTACAATGAGCAGTTCTTC. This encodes CSARSPGSSYNEQFF.

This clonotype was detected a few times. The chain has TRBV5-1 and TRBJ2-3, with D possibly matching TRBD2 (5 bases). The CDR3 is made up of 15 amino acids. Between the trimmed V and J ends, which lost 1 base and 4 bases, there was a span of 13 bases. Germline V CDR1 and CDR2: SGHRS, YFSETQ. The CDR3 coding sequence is TGCGCCAGCAGCTTGAGTCCCGAGGGCGCAGATACGCAGTATTTT. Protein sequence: CASSLSPEGADTQYF.

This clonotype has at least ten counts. In DNA form, the CDR3 reads TGTGCCAGCAGTGAAAGGGGCAGGGCTAATGAAAAACTGTTTTTT. Protein: CASSERGRANEKLFF. The gene calls are TRBV2 and TRBJ1-4, with D maybe TRBD1 (5 bases). CDR3 size: 15 residues. Per germline, CDR1 SNHLY and CDR2 FYNNEI. Trimming shortened V by 2 bases and J by 3 bases, and 10 bases separated the two germline ends.

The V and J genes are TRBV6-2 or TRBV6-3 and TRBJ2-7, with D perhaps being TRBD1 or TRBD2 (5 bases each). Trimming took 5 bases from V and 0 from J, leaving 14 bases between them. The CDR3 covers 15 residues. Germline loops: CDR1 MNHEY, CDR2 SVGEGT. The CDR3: CASSRTGTFSYEQYF. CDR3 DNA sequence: TGTGCCAGCAGTCGAACCGGGACCTTCTCCTACGAGCAGTACTTC.